This TCR beta chain comes out of a study of blood T cell repertoires in COVID-19. Study overall: The United States, Italy and Spain were the sources of the acute and convalescent COVID-19 samples. Sources were T cells, B-cell-depleted T cells, or PBMCs; the material itself was cDNA or gDNA.

The CDR3 has 12 amino acids. Germline V gene data show CDR1 as SGHVS and CDR2 as FQNEAQ. The V gene lost 2 bases and the J gene lost 14 bases, with 12 bases spanning the gap. Methods used by the authors: Using reference gene primer amplification, nucleated cell counts were estimated. Sequenced by immunoSEQ multiplex PCR; TCRdb stores in-frame clones only, minus some. Clone size and the V and J calls come from that table; the DNA yielded D and trimming. The sample has about 370,000 clones, more than 70% seen once. Sample: peripheral blood. This clonotype was obtained from a woman in her 30s with COVID-19, enrolled during active disease. V gene TRBV7-8 combines with J gene TRBJ1-4; D is undetermined. The CDR3 nucleotides are TGTGCCAGCAGCTTAAGCCGAGGTGGGCTGTTTTTT. Its translation: CASSLSRGGLFF.